The 28 T cell receptor beta chains in this list originate from one sample, sequenced in a study of blood T cell repertoires in COVID-19. The repertoire was sequenced with immunoSEQ multiplex PCR; TCRdb's copy has only in-frame clones and lacks some. The table lists a few hundred thousand clones, approximately 86% of them singletons, with 10% to 15% in the top ten. What was sequenced was peripheral blood. The receptors originated from a woman in her 70s with COVID-19, enrolled during active disease.

The J gene is TRBJ1-3, the V gene TRBV7-9, with 9 bases matching TRBD1. The CDR3 length is 14 residues. Unmatched junction bases numbered 6, after V lost 5 bases and J lost 7 bases. Germline CDR1 SEHNR, CDR2 FQNEAQ (reference sequence). The DNA of the CDR3 is TGTGCCAGCAGCCAGGGACAGGGAGGGAACACCATATATTTT. The encoded protein is CASSQGQGGNTIYF.

The V gene is TRBV5-6, the J gene TRBJ2-7; 7 nucleotides line up with TRBD2. After removal of 1 base from V and 2 bases from J, the junction contained 3 bases not matched to a gene. This CDR3 spans 14 amino acids. Germline CDR1 SGHDT, CDR2 YYEEEE. CDR3 sequence: CASSLRGVTYEQYF. For the CDR3, the DNA is TGTGCCAGCAGCTTGCGGGGGGTTACCTACGAGCAGTACTTC.

V is TRBV24-1 and J is TRBJ2-1; tentative D call: TRBD2 (5 bases). V lost 3 bases and J 6 bases, leaving 11 bases between the germline ends. Germline V gives CDR1 KGHDR, CDR2 SFDVKD. The CDR3 covers 14 residues. CDR3 amino acids: CATSDPRRGNEQFF. The CDR3 nucleotides read TGTGCCACCAGTGATCCCCGTCGGGGCAATGAGCAGTTCTTC.

The V and J genes are TRBV6-6 and TRBJ1-6; the match to TRBD1 covers 9 bases. V shed 0 bases, J shed 5 bases, and the junction held 2 bases outside the gene matches. The CDR3 consists of 16 residues. Germline V lookup: CDR1 MNHNY, CDR2 SVGAGI (reference sequence). The CDR3: CASSYSGDRDNSPLHF. The DNA of the CDR3 is TGTGCCAGCAGTTACTCCGGGGACAGGGATAATTCACCCCTCCACTTT.

The J gene is TRBJ1-1, the V gene TRBV12-5; D might be TRBD1 (5 bases). The ends were cut back, 6 bases at V and 3 bases at J, with 11 bases in the middle. Germline CDR1 LGHNT, CDR2 FRNRAP. CDR3 length equals 13 residues. The CDR3 spells CASGPRGDTEAFF. For the CDR3, the DNA is TGTGCTAGTGGCCCCCGGGGGGACACTGAAGCTTTCTTT.

This clone has just one count. The rearrangement uses TRBV7-3 and TRBJ2-3; 8 bases align to TRBD2. This CDR3 spans 15 amino acids. Germline CDR1 SGHTA, CDR2 FQGTGA. With V trimmed by 3 bases and J by 0 bases, 2 bases remained unmatched. CDR3 in amino acids: CASSFAGGSTDTQYF. DNA of the CDR3: TGTGCCAGCAGCTTTGCGGGGGGCAGCACAGATACGCAGTATTTT.

J is TRBJ1-1 and V is TRBV28; 9 nucleotides align to TRBD1. The trim removed 1 base at V and 6 bases at J, leaving 6 bases unmatched. The germline gives CDR1 MDHEN, CDR2 SYDVKM. This CDR3 has 15 amino acids. CDR3: CASSLSGQGGPEAFF. The DNA of the CDR3 is TGTGCCAGCAGTTTATCGGGACAGGGAGGACCTGAAGCTTTCTTT.

The CDR3 DNA sequence: TGTGCCAGCAGTTTAGGGAGGACCGGGGAGCTGTTTTTT. The encoded protein is CASSLGRTGELFF. This chain connects TRBV27 to TRBJ2-2; D perhaps matches TRBD2 (6 bases). V gave up 2 bases and J gave up 5 bases, with 6 bases separating them. CDR3 size: 13 residues. Looked up from germline, CDR1 is MNHEY and CDR2 is SMNVEV (reference sequence).

This chain joins TRBV5-6 and TRBJ2-4; the D is unclear. The CDR3 length is 17 residues. Per germline, CDR1 SGHDT and CDR2 YYEEEE. Trimming stripped 0 bases from V and 0 bases from J, with 13 bases between. This CDR3 reads CASSLDGSWAAKNIQYF. The CDR3 DNA reads as TGTGCCAGCAGCTTGGACGGTTCCTGGGCAGCCAAAAACATTCAGTACTTC.

This clone has just one count. The chain couples TRBV27 to TRBJ2-2; 7 bases agree with TRBD1. This CDR3 has 14 residues. Germline V lookup: CDR1 MNHEY, CDR2 SMNVEV (reference sequence). Losses at the gene ends were 1 base for V and 4 bases for J; bases not matched to a gene: 0. The CDR3 DNA is TGTGCCAGCAGTTTATACAGGGGCACCGGGGAGCTGTTTTTT. Residues: CASSLYRGTGELFF.

This clone occurred a few times. The chain recombines TRBV20-1 with TRBJ1-2, with a weak D call TRBD1 (6 bases). V lost 3 bases to trimming and J lost 6 bases, with 14 bases between them. The V gene's germline CDR1 is DFQATT and CDR2 SNEGSKA (reference sequence). CDR3 length: 13 amino acids. The CDR3: CSASQGSSHGYTF. The DNA for the CDR3 is TGCAGTGCTAGTCAGGGGTCATCCCATGGCTACACCTTC.

This rearrangement joins TRBV4-3 to TRBJ2-6, with a weak D call TRBD1 (5 bases). V was clipped by 4 bases and J by 0 bases, with 7 bases between them. CDR3 size: 15 residues. Germline CDR1 reads LGHNA; CDR2 reads YSLEER. The CDR3 DNA sequence: TGCGCCAGCAGCCTTGACAGCTCTGGGGCCAACGTCCTGACTTTC. Protein product: CASSLDSSGANVLTF.

The V call is TRBV18, the J call TRBJ2-3; TRBD2 matches at 8 bases. V trimming: 5 bases; J trimming: 0 bases; junction bases outside the gene matches: 4. Germline-derived CDR1 and CDR2 are KGHSH and LQKENI. This CDR3 is 15 amino acids long. The CDR3 region is CASSGIAGSTDTQYF. DNA of the CDR3: TGTGCCAGCTCAGGAATAGCGGGGAGCACAGATACGCAGTATTTT.

V and J are TRBV19 and TRBJ2-1; the D gene is possibly TRBD2 (5 bases). This CDR3 comprises 11 residues. V was cut by 4 bases and J by 10 bases, with 8 bases left in between. Germline CDR1 is LNHDA and CDR2 is SQIVND (reference sequence). CDR3 sequence: CASSTWEEQFF. In DNA form, the CDR3 reads TGTGCCAGTAGTACGTGGGAGGAGCAGTTCTTC.

This chain uses TRBV5-6 with TRBJ1-2; TRBD1 matches at 9 bases. This CDR3 region has 15 residues. Germline values: CDR1 SGHDT, CDR2 YYEEEE. Trimming cost V 3 bases and J 8 bases; bases outside gene matches: 11. CDR3 sequence: CASSSRRQGGEGYTF. As DNA, the CDR3 is TGTGCCAGCAGCTCCCGGCGACAGGGGGGCGAGGGCTACACCTTC.

V and J are TRBV15 and TRBJ2-3; 7 bases align to TRBD1. The CDR3 runs 15 residues. Germline V lookup: CDR1 LNHNV, CDR2 YYDKDF (reference sequence). V was pared by 1 base and J by 2 bases, with 3 bases of the junction left unmatched. The DNA for the CDR3 is TGTGCCACCAGCAGAGGACAGGGTATCACAGATACGCAGTATTTT. It is translated as CATSRGQGITDTQYF.

This clone was observed a single time. This chain joins TRBV7-9 and TRBJ1-4; D not certain. CDR3 length equals 12 residues. CDR1 is SEHNR, CDR2 FQNEAQ, per germline (reference sequence). Trimming took 2 bases from V and 8 from J, leaving 6 bases between them. The CDR3 reads CASSLSGEKLFF. The CDR3 DNA sequence: TGTGCCAGCAGCTTATCAGGCGAAAAACTGTTTTTT.

V gene TRBV27 combines with J gene TRBJ2-1; 8 positions match TRBD2. CDR1 is MNHEY and CDR2 is SMNVEV in the germline V gene (reference sequence). The CDR3 spans 16 residues. After removal of 0 bases from V and 0 bases from J, the junction contained 1 base not matched to a gene. The chain's CDR3 is CASSLSGGGSYNEQFF. CDR3 coding DNA: TGTGCCAGCAGTTTATCCGGGGGGGGCTCCTACAATGAGCAGTTCTTC.

The chain recombines TRBV6-5 with TRBJ1-3; 7 bases fit TRBD1. Germline CDR1 MNHEY, CDR2 SVGAGI. J was trimmed by 0 bases and V by 8 bases; bases with no gene match: 4. The CDR3 is 14 amino acids. The CDR3 spells CASLEGASGNTIYF. The CDR3 DNA reads as TGTGCCAGCTTGGAGGGGGCCTCTGGAAACACCATATATTTT.

The J gene is TRBJ1-4, the V gene TRBV7-9, with D perhaps matching TRBD1 (5 bases). Germline V lookup: CDR1 SEHNR, CDR2 FQNEAQ (reference sequence). The germline V and J ends were trimmed by 0 bases and 8 bases, with 10 bases remaining between them. The CDR3 length is 14 residues. Here the CDR3 reads CASSLAGEGEKLFF. The CDR3 DNA sequence: TGTGCCAGCAGCTTAGCAGGGGAGGGAGAAAAACTGTTTTTT. Drawing the rest from reference TRBV7-9 and TRBJ1-4, the complete variable domain is DTGVSQNPRHKITKRGQNVTFRCDPISEHNRLYWYRQTLGQGPEFLTYFQNEAQLEKSRLLSDRFSAERPKGSFSTLEIQRTEQGDSAMYLCASSLAGEGEKLFFGSGTQLSVL.

The chain employs TRBV10-3 and TRBJ1-1; TRBD1 is a possible D gene (6 bases). Germline assignment: CDR1 ENHRY and CDR2 SYGVKD. This CDR3 region has 14 residues. V was clipped by 11 bases and J by 1 base, with 17 bases between them. Here the CDR3 DNA reads TGTGCCGCTAGTAGGGAAGGGGGGAACACTGAAGCTTTCTTT. It yields the protein CAASREGGNTEAFF.

V gene TRBV6-5 combines with J gene TRBJ1-1, with 7 bases aligning to TRBD1. The CDR3 covers 15 residues. V dropped 6 bases and J dropped 0; count of bases not matched to a gene: 7. Germline assignment: CDR1 MNHEY and CDR2 SVGAGI. As DNA, the CDR3 is TGTGCCAGCAGCCCGGGACAGTCTTTGAACACTGAAGCTTTCTTT. This sequence encodes CASSPGQSLNTEAFF.

Here the CDR3 DNA reads TGCGCCAGCAGCTTGTCAGACAGGGACACTGAAGCTTTCTTT. Residues: CASSLSDRDTEAFF. The chain uses TRBV5-1 and TRBJ1-1; 7 positions agree with TRBD1. The V and J ends lost 1 base and 3 bases, in that order; junction bases with no gene match: 3. From germline, CDR1 is SGHRS and CDR2 YFSETQ. The CDR3 extends over 14 amino acids.

This sequence joins TRBV6-5 and TRBJ2-1; D not certain. The germline V gene has CDR1 MNHEY and CDR2 SVGAGI. With 5 bases removed from V and 6 bases from J, the gap between germline ends came to 8 bases. The CDR3 sequence is 12 residues long. CDR3: CASSPNGNEQFF. CDR3 DNA: TGTGCCAGCAGTCCCAACGGCAATGAGCAGTTCTTC.

This chain links TRBV5-8 with TRBJ1-2; 7 bases map to TRBD1. This CDR3 has 14 amino acids. After removal of 6 bases from V and 1 base from J, the junction contained 6 bases not matched to a gene. Germline CDR1 and CDR2: SGHTS and YDEGEE. The CDR3 loop reads CASTPRQGNYGYTF. The CDR3 DNA reads as TGTGCCAGCACCCCCCGACAGGGTAACTATGGCTACACCTTC.

In DNA, the CDR3 is TGTGCCAGCAGTGGCGACAGAACCGGGGAGCTGTTTTTT. Translated, it gives CASSGDRTGELFF. The chain has TRBV6-4 and TRBJ2-2, with D possibly matching TRBD1 (5 bases). V was trimmed by 4 bases and J by 5 bases, leaving 8 bases between them. Germline V gives CDR1 MRHNA, CDR2 SNTAGT. CDR3 length: 13 amino acids.

This clone was detected only once. The chain couples TRBV14 to TRBJ1-5, with 7 bases fitting TRBD1. CDR1 and CDR2 (germline): SGHDN, FVKESK. Trimming took 6 bases from V and 4 from J; bases not matched to a gene: 12. The length of the CDR3 is 16 residues. The CDR3 sequence: CASSFRRDSLNQPQHF. Here the CDR3 DNA reads TGTGCCAGCAGTTTCAGACGGGACAGCCTTAATCAGCCCCAGCATTTT. Full variable domain (rest looked up from reference TRBV14 and TRBJ1-5): EAGVTQFPSHSVIEKGQTVTLRCDPISGHDNLYWYRRVMGKEIKFLLHFVKESKQDESGMPNNRFLAERTGGTYSTLKVQPAELEDSGVYFCASSFRRDSLNQPQHFGDGTRLSIL.

This chain's CDR3 is CATRPRDSSGANVLTF. The CDR3 DNA reads as TGTGCCACCAGACCCCGGGACAGCTCTGGGGCCAACGTCCTGACTTTC. This chain uses TRBV15 with TRBJ2-6, with 7 bases identical to TRBD1. The length of the CDR3 is 16 residues. The germline CDR1 and CDR2 sequences are LNHNV and YYDKDF (reference sequence). With 6 bases clipped from V and 0 bases from J, the junction kept 5 bases outside the gene matches.